A single sample gave rise to the 24 T cell receptor beta chains below, sequenced in a study of blood T cell repertoires in COVID-19. TCRdb's table, derived via immunoSEQ multiplex PCR, lists solely in-frame clones and lacks some. The profile shows 350,000 to 500,000 clones, around nine tenths of them singletons. Material for sequencing was PBMCs or T cells enriched from blood (not recorded which). The source is a woman between 18 and 29 years old who had been exposed to COVID-19.

This clone was detected only once. The chain is built from TRBV28 and TRBJ1-1; 9 nucleotides match TRBD1. The junction had 8 bases not matched to a gene; V was cut back by 5 bases and J by 7 bases. Germline-derived CDR1 and CDR2 are MDHEN and SYDVKM. CDR3 size: 14 residues. Written as DNA, the CDR3 is TGTGCCAGCAGTAAGGACAGGGGTTGGGATGAAGCTTTCTTT. It encodes CASSKDRGWDEAFF.

This rearrangement joins TRBV28 to TRBJ1-2, with 7 positions matching TRBD1. The CDR3 sequence is 12 residues long. V shed 10 bases and J 4 bases; nucleotides not matched to a gene: 6. Germline V gene sequence: CDR1 MDHEN, CDR2 SYDVKM. CDR3 region: CANGDSLYGYTF. The CDR3 DNA is TGTGCCAACGGGGACAGTCTCTATGGCTACACCTTC.

This rearrangement joins TRBV28 to TRBJ1-5, with 9 bases aligning to TRBD1. V gave up 5 bases and J gave up 2 bases; unmatched junction bases: 10. Looked up from germline, CDR1 is MDHEN and CDR2 is SYDVKM. The CDR3 is made up of 17 amino acids. The CDR3 region is CASSPYPTGGRNQPQHF. The CDR3 nucleotides read TGTGCCAGCAGTCCTTATCCGACAGGGGGACGCAATCAGCCCCAGCATTTT.

A single count supports this clone. This chain joins TRBV19 and TRBJ1-1, with D maybe TRBD1 (6 bases). Germline V lookup: CDR1 LNHDA, CDR2 SQIVND (reference sequence). This CDR3 has 18 residues. Trimming stripped 7 bases from V and 0 bases from J, with 24 bases between. The CDR3 loop is CASTPLRGGGGMNTEAFF. The CDR3 nucleotides are TGTGCCAGTACCCCCCTGAGGGGGGGCGGAGGAATGAACACTGAAGCTTTCTTT.

Written as DNA, the CDR3 is TGTGCCAGTAGTGACAGCTCCTATAATTCACCCCTCCACTTT. This sequence encodes CASSDSSYNSPLHF. The chain has TRBV19 and TRBJ1-6; possibly TRBD1 for D (5 bases). V gave up 5 bases and J gave up 0 bases, with 5 bases separating them. This CDR3 has 14 residues. Germline-derived CDR1 and CDR2 are LNHDA and SQIVND (reference sequence).

As to this clone: This specimen includes other DNA sequences encoding the same CDR3. The chain uses TRBV5-1 and TRBJ2-2, with D perhaps matching TRBD1 (6 bases). Trimming took 1 base from V and 4 from J, leaving 8 bases between them. Germline CDR1 SGHRS, CDR2 YFSETQ. This CDR3 has 14 amino acids. CDR3: CASSLNRATGELFF. DNA of the CDR3: TGCGCCAGCAGCTTGAACAGGGCCACCGGGGAGCTGTTTTTT.

This chain connects TRBV27 to TRBJ2-7; 9 bases are shared with TRBD1. There are 15 residues in the CDR3. Germline V gives CDR1 MNHEY, CDR2 SMNVEV (reference sequence). Trimming removed 4 bases from V and 3 bases from J; junction bases left unmatched: 7. The CDR3 nucleotides are TGTGCCAGCAGTTGGACAGGGGCGGGAGTCTACGAGCAGTACTTC. As protein: CASSWTGAGVYEQYF.

The chain has TRBV29-1 and TRBJ1-2, with 8 bases identical to TRBD1. V gave up 2 bases and J gave up 3 bases; unmatched junction bases: 5. The CDR3 is made up of 14 amino acids. The V gene's germline CDR1 is SQVTM and CDR2 ANQGSEA. The CDR3 here is CSVERGDRYYGYTF. In nucleotides, the CDR3 is TGCAGCGTTGAAAGAGGGGACAGGTACTATGGCTACACCTTC.

V usage is TRBV19 and J usage is TRBJ1-5, with 9 bases that match TRBD1. CDR1 LNHDA and CDR2 SQIVND come from the germline V gene (reference sequence). This CDR3 spans 18 amino acids. V lost 1 base and J lost 0; bases outside the gene matches: 7. CDR3 bases: TGTGCCAGTAGTATAGGGGACAGGGACCATTATAGCAATCAGCCCCAGCATTTT. Translation gives CASSIGDRDHYSNQPQHF.

The chain couples TRBV28 to TRBJ1-6; the D is unclear. The V gene lost 7 bases and the J gene lost 7 bases, with 8 bases spanning the gap. The length of the CDR3 is 12 residues. CDR1 is MDHEN and CDR2 is SYDVKM in the germline V gene. CDR3 region: CASNEGNSPLHF. DNA for the CDR3: TGTGCCAGCAATGAGGGAAATTCACCCCTCCACTTT.

This clone was recorded only once. The chain combines TRBV9 with TRBJ1-6; 7 bases are a match to TRBD1. The CDR3 sequence is 16 residues long. Per the germline V gene, CDR1 is SGDLS and CDR2 is YYNGEE. V lost 3 bases to trimming and J lost 2 bases; unmatched junction nucleotides: 5. The CDR3: CASSERQGPYNSPLHF. DNA for the CDR3: TGTGCCAGCAGCGAGAGACAGGGCCCCTATAATTCACCCCTCCACTTT.

The rearrangement uses TRBV9 and TRBJ2-7, with D perhaps TRBD1 (7 bases). Trimming shortened V by 0 bases and J by 0 bases, and 13 bases separated the two germline ends. This CDR3 is built from 16 residues. Germline CDR1 and CDR2: SGDLS and YYNGEE. CDR3 nucleotides: TGTGCCAGCAGCGTAGCCAGGGGGGCTAGCTCCTACGAGCAGTACTTC. As protein: CASSVARGASSYEQYF.

The rearrangement uses TRBV3-1 (or the pseudogene TRBV3-2) and TRBJ2-1; tentatively, D is TRBD1 (6 bases). Germline V gives CDR1 LGHDT, CDR2 YNNKEL (reference sequence). This CDR3 has 16 residues. V was trimmed by 4 bases and J by 6 bases, leaving 19 bases between them. CDR3 nucleotides: TGTGCCAGCAGCCGGTTGAGGGGGAGTTCGTTCAATGAGCAGTTCTTC. Its protein product is CASSRLRGSSFNEQFF.

This rearrangement joins TRBV29-1 to TRBJ2-3; D unclear. The CDR3 is 15 residues long. The ends were cut back, 8 bases at V and 1 base at J, with 19 bases in the middle. Germline assignment: CDR1 SQVTM and CDR2 ANQGSEA. The CDR3 region has the DNA TGCAGCCAGTCCATCCGACCTGAGGGCACAGATACGCAGTATTTT. This translates into CSQSIRPEGTDTQYF.

The chain joins TRBV11-2 to TRBJ2-7; D gene uncertain. From germline, CDR1 is SGHAT and CDR2 FQNNGV. This CDR3 spans 15 amino acids. Trimming took 0 bases from V and 0 from J, leaving 9 bases between them. The CDR3 sequence is CASSLELLLSYEQYF. The CDR3 DNA reads as TGTGCCAGCAGCTTAGAGTTACTCCTCTCCTACGAGCAGTACTTC.

The chain couples TRBV5-6 to TRBJ1-1, with unresolved D. Germline assignment: CDR1 SGHDT and CDR2 YYEEEE. The CDR3 covers 13 residues. The ends were cut back, 4 bases at V and 4 bases at J, with 11 bases in the middle. CDR3 region: CASSSGRGTEAFF. The CDR3 coding sequence is TGTGCCAGCAGCAGCGGCCGCGGCACTGAAGCTTTCTTT.

The count of this clone is one. The chain uses TRBV6-5 and TRBJ1-2; no reliable D call. The V and J ends lost 2 bases and 5 bases respectively, with 9 bases between them. CDR3 size: 13 residues. CDR1 is MNHEY, CDR2 SVGAGI, per germline. The CDR3, as DNA: TGTGCCAGCAGTTACCGCCAGATTTATGGCTACACCTTC. It yields the protein CASSYRQIYGYTF.

This chain connects TRBV2 to TRBJ1-6; the D gene is possibly TRBD1 (6 bases). The CDR3 loop spans 15 amino acids. The ends were cut back, 6 bases at V and 2 bases at J, with 11 bases in the middle. Germline V gives CDR1 SNHLY, CDR2 FYNNEI. CDR3 sequence reads: CASRDSRTYNSPLHF. The CDR3, as DNA: TGTGCCAGCAGGGACAGTCGAACCTATAATTCACCCCTCCACTTT.

The CDR3 loop reads CAWGLGAGGYTF. The CDR3 DNA reads TGTGCCTGGGGATTGGGGGCGGGTGGCTACACCTTC. The V and J genes are TRBV30 and TRBJ1-2, with a tentative D call TRBD1 (6 bases). The CDR3 is made up of 12 amino acids. V was pared by 5 bases and J by 7 bases, with 14 bases between. Per the germline V gene, CDR1 is GTSNPN and CDR2 is SVGIG (reference sequence).

V and J are TRBV5-1 and TRBJ1-4; weak D call: TRBD1 (6 bases). Germline V CDR1 and CDR2: SGHRS, YFSETQ. Trimming left V 0 bases short and J 8 bases short, with 14 bases between. The CDR3 runs 15 residues. CDR3 protein: CASSLEGVRGEKLFF. CDR3 DNA sequence: TGCGCCAGCAGCTTGGAGGGGGTCCGAGGGGAAAAACTGTTTTTT.

The V call is TRBV18, the J call TRBJ2-5; 8 nucleotides agree with TRBD1. The J segment lost 7 bases and the V segment lost 3 bases, leaving 10 bases of the junction unmatched. This CDR3 comprises 15 residues. Germline values: CDR1 KGHSH, CDR2 LQKENI. The CDR3 DNA follows: TGTGCCAGCTCACCCACAGACAGGGGTTATGGGACCCAGTACTTC. Its translation is CASSPTDRGYGTQYF.

The chain has TRBV3-1 (or the pseudogene TRBV3-2) and TRBJ2-3; no clear D gene. Between the trimmed V and J ends, which lost 2 bases and 4 bases, there was a span of 7 bases. The CDR3 is 13 amino acids. CDR1 LGHDT and CDR2 YNNKEL come from the germline V gene (reference sequence). DNA for the CDR3: TGTGCCAGCAGCCAATCGTGGCCAGATACGCAGTATTTT. It specifies CASSQSWPDTQYF.

This clone showed up just once. This chain links TRBV5-1 with TRBJ2-6; a possible D gene is TRBD1 (6 bases). V was clipped by 0 bases and J by 2 bases, with 12 bases between them. The V gene's germline CDR1 is SGHRS and CDR2 YFSETQ. CDR3 length: 17 amino acids. CDR3 protein: CASSLEQGSTGANVLTF. The CDR3 DNA reads as TGCGCCAGCAGCTTGGAACAGGGATCTACTGGGGCCAACGTCCTGACTTTC.

The chain couples TRBV29-1 to TRBJ1-2, with 9 bases identical to TRBD1. Germline V gene lookup returns CDR1 SQVTM and CDR2 ANQGSEA. CDR3 length: 14 amino acids. Trimming cost V 3 bases and J 4 bases; bases outside gene matches: 6. This CDR3 reads CSVEDRGQTYGYTF. The DNA for the CDR3 is TGCAGCGTTGAGGACAGGGGCCAAACCTATGGCTACACCTTC.